Listed below are T cell receptor beta chains from one sample, sequenced in a study of blood T cell repertoires in COVID-19. The method was immunoSEQ multiplex PCR; TCRdb's version includes in-frame clones alone and lacks a portion of them. The data contain around 86,000 clones, about 83% of them singletons. Source material: peripheral blood. The receptor set was obtained from a woman older than 75 with acute or convalescent COVID-19. CDR3s include the opening cysteine and the closing phenylalanine or tryptophan. D genes are given only for firm matches. A clone size is listed for some rows: how often the clone was seen (once, few, many), or a class if it is expanded.

d_call j_call clone_size v_call cdr3_length cdr3_nt cdr3_aa
. TRBJ2-5 once TRBV5-1 14 TGCGCCAGCAGCTTGGATGGCAGGGCGGAGACCCAGTACTTC CASSLDGRAETQYF
. TRBJ1-6 . TRBV7-3 15 TGTGCCAGCAGCCGTAGAGCAGGCAGCGGATCACCCCTCCACTTT CASSRRAGSGSPLHF
. TRBJ2-5 few TRBV14 15 TGTGCCAGCAGCCAAGGTGGGACATTCCAAGAGACCCAGTACTTC CASSQGGTFQETQYF
TRBD1 TRBJ1-2 once TRBV4-3 16 TGCGCCAGCAGCGAAGTTGGGACAGCGGATTCTGGGGGCTACACCTTC CASSEVGTADSGGYTF
TRBD1 TRBJ2-7 . TRBV27 12 TGTGCATCGGGGACAGGGACCTACGAGCAGTACTTC CASGTGTYEQYF
. TRBJ2-7 once TRBV7-8 15 TGTGCCAGCAGCTTAGCTCGAGACAACTCCTACGAGCAGTACTTC CASSLARDNSYEQYF
. TRBJ2-7 . TRBV12-1 15 TGTGCCAGCAGCTTTCTACGGGGCAGGGGCTACGAGCAGTACTTC CASSFLRGRGYEQYF
. TRBJ2-2 . TRBV7-2 15 TGTGCCAGCAGCTTAGTTGGGGCTGCGGACGGGGAGCTGTTTTTT CASSLVGAADGELFF
TRBD1 TRBJ2-7 . TRBV7-9 14 TGTGCCAGCCGGGAACCGGGACAGGGGGGCGAGCAGTACTTC CASREPGQGGEQYF
. TRBJ2-1 few TRBV5-3 17 TGTGCCAGAAGCTTGAATCTCGGGACTGGAGTTAGCGATGAGCAGTTCTTC CARSLNLGTGVSDEQFF
. TRBJ2-1 . TRBV5-6 15 TGTGCCAGCAGCGCAGACAGGTACTCCTACAATGAGCAGTTCTTC CASSADRYSYNEQFF
TRBD2 TRBJ2-1 . TRBV7-9 15 TGTGCCAGCAGCCAGACTAGCGGAGCCTACAATGAGCAGTTCTTC CASSQTSGAYNEQFF
. TRBJ1-2 . TRBV7-9 16 TGTGCCAGCAGCTTTTGGGGCAGGGGCAATGAAAATGGCTACACCTTC CASSFWGRGNENGYTF
. TRBJ1-1 . TRBV2 13 TGTGCCAGCAGCGTTCAGGGGTACACTGAAGCTTTCTTT CASSVQGYTEAFF
TRBD2 TRBJ2-5 . TRBV12-3/TRBV12-4 12 TGTGCCAGTTTAGCGGGAGCTGAGACCCAGTACTTC CASLAGAETQYF
. TRBJ2-7 few TRBV5-1 14 TGCGCCAGCAGCTTGGCGGCGGGTCAATACGAGCAGTACTTC CASSLAAGQYEQYF
TRBD2 TRBJ2-7 few TRBV11-2 15 TGTGCCAGCAGCTGGAGTTCAGCGGGAGCGTACGAGCAGTACTTC CASSWSSAGAYEQYF
TRBD2 TRBJ2-1 . TRBV5-5 18 TGTGCCAGCAGCTTGGTTCCCACTAGCGGGGGTGCCTACAATGAGCAGTTCTTC CASSLVPTSGGAYNEQFF
TRBD2 TRBJ2-3 few TRBV6-5 14 TGTGCCAGCAGTAGGACTAGCGGGAGGAATACGCAGTATTTT CASSRTSGRNTQYF
TRBD1 TRBJ1-1 . TRBV6-5 14 TGTGCCAGCAGTTGGGGGACAGGGGATACTGAAGCTTTCTTT CASSWGTGDTEAFF
. TRBJ1-2 . TRBV27 15 TGTGCCAGCCGACTGGGAGGGGGTTCCAACTATGGCTACACCTTC CASRLGGGSNYGYTF
. TRBJ2-3 . TRBV7-9 15 TGTGCCAGCAGCTTAGGGGTAGCCCTCACAGATACGCAGTATTTT CASSLGVALTDTQYF
. TRBJ2-7 . TRBV7-2 17 TGTGCCAGCAGCTTGGGTCCTCAGGGGTTTTTCTCCTACGAGCAGTACTTC CASSLGPQGFFSYEQYF
. TRBJ2-7 . TRBV7-2 14 TGTGCCAGCAGCGGAATAGGACTACCAAAGAGGCAGTACTTC CASSGIGLPKRQYF
. TRBJ1-6 . TRBV5-4 15 TGTGCCAGCAGCCGACAGTCTAATAGTCGTTCACCCCTCCACTTT CASSRQSNSRSPLHF
. TRBJ2-7 . TRBV5-4 15 TGTGCCAGCAGCGCTCGCCGGGAACACATCGTTGAGCAGTACTTC CASSARREHIVEQYF
TRBD1 TRBJ1-4 . TRBV24-1 14 TGTGCCACCAGTGACGGACAGGGGGAGGAAAAACTGTTTTTT CATSDGQGEEKLFF
. TRBJ2-7 few TRBV27 12 TGTGCCAGCGTAACCGGGACAAGGGAGCAGTACTTC CASVTGTREQYF
. TRBJ2-7 . TRBV7-2 15 TGTGCCAGCAGCTCCCCACCGGAGGGCTCCTACGAGCAGTACTTC CASSSPPEGSYEQYF
TRBD2 TRBJ2-5 . TRBV5-1 14 TGCGCCAGCAGCCCCGGACTAGCGGGAGAGACCCAGTACTTC CASSPGLAGETQYF
. TRBJ1-1 . TRBV10-3 15 TGCGCCATCAGTGACTCCAAGACAAGGAACACTGAAGCTTTCTTT CAISDSKTRNTEAFF
. TRBJ1-3 . TRBV5-3 14 TGTGCCAGAAGCTTGGAGGGAGGTGGAAACACCATATATTTT CARSLEGGGNTIYF
TRBD2 TRBJ2-2 . TRBV6-6 15 TGTGCCAGCAGTGGGTCTAGCGGGAACACCGGGGAGCTGTTTTTT CASSGSSGNTGELFF
TRBD1 TRBJ1-5 few TRBV11-3 15 TGTGCCAGCAGCTTAGGGACAGGGCCGGATCAGCCCCAGCATTTT CASSLGTGPDQPQHF
. TRBJ2-2 . TRBV19 15 TGTGCCAGTAGTTCCTATCATCACGAGGCCGGGGAGCTGTTTTTT CASSSYHHEAGELFF
. TRBJ1-2 . TRBV7-8 15 TGTGCCAGCAGCTTAGATCAGGGTTTAGGTCCTGGCTACACCTTC CASSLDQGLGPGYTF